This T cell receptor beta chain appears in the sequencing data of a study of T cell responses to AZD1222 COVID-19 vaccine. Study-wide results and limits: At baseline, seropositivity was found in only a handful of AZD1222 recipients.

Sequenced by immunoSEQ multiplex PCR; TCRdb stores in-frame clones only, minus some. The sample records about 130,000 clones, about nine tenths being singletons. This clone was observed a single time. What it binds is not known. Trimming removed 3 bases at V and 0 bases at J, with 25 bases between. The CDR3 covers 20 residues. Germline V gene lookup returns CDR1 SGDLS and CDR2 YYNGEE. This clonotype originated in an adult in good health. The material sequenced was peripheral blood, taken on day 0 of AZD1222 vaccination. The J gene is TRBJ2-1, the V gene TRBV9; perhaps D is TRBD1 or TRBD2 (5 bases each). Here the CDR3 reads CASSAARLSKGYSSYNEQFF. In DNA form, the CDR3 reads TGTGCCAGCAGCGCCGCCCGACTAAGTAAGGGGTACAGCTCCTACAATGAGCAGTTCTTC.